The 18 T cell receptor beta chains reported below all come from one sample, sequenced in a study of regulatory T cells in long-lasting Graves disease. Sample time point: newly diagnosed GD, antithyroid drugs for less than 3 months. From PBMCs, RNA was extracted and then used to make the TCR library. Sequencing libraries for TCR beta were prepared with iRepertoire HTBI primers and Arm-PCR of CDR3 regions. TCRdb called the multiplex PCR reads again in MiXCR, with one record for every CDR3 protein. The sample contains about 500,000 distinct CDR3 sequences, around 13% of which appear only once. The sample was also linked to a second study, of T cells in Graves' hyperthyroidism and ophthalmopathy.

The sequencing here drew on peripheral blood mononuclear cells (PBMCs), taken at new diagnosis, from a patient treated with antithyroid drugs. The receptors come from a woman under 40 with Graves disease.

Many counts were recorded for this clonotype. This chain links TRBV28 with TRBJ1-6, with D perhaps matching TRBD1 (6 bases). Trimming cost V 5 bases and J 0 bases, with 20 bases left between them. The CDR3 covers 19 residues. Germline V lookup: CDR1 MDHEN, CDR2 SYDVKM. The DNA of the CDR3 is TGTGCCAGCAGTCTAGCAGGGGTAGATACGCACTCCTATAATTCACCCCTCCACTTT. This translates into CASSLAGVDTHSYNSPLHF.

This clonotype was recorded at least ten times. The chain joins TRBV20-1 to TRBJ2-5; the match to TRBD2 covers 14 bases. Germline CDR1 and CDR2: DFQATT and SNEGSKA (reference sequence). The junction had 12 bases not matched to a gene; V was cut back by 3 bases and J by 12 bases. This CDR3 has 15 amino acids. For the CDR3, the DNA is TGCAGTGCTAGCTACCCCGGGACTAGCGGGAGTAAGAAGTACTTC. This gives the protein CSASYPGTSGSKKYF.

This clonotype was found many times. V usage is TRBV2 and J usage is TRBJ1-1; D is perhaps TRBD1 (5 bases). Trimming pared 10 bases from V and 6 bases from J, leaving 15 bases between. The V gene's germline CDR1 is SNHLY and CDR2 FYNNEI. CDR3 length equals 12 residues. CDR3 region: CANTQEGSEAFF. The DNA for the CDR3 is TGTGCCAACACACAGGAGGGGTCTGAAGCTTTCTTT. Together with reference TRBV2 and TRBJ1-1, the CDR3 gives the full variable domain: EPEVTQTPSHQVTQMGQEVILRCVPISNHLYFYWYRQILGQKVEFLVSFYNNEISEKSEIFDDQFSVERPDGSNFTLKIRSTKLEDSAMYFCANTQEGSEAFFGQGTRLTVV.

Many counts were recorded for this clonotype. CDR3 bases: TGTGCCAGCAGCCAAGGTGGCGGGAGGCGGTACAATGAGCAGTTCTTC. Amino acids: CASSQGGGRRYNEQFF. The genes are TRBV3-1 and TRBJ2-1; 8 bases match TRBD2. Germline V gene sequence: CDR1 LGHDT, CDR2 YNNKEL (reference sequence). The trim removed 1 base at V and 4 bases at J, leaving 6 bases unmatched. This CDR3 has 16 amino acids.

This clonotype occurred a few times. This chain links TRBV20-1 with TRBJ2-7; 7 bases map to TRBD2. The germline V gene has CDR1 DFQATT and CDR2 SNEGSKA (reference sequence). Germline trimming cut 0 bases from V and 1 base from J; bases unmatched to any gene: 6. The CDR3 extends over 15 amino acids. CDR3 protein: CSAREERDQSYEQYF. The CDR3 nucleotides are TGCAGTGCTAGAGAGGAGCGGGACCAGTCCTACGAGCAGTACTTC.

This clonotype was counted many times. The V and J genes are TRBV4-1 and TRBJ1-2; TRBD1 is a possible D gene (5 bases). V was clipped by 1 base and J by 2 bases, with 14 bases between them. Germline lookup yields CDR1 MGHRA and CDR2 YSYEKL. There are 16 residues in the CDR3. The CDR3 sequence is CASSQGGRTGNYGYTF. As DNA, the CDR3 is TGCGCCAGCAGCCAAGGGGGACGGACGGGCAACTATGGCTACACCTTC.

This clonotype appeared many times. The DNA for the CDR3 is TGTGCCAGCAGCAAGACTTTGTCTGGTACAGATACGCAGTATTTT. This codes for CASSKTLSGTDTQYF. V is TRBV7-9 and J is TRBJ2-3, with D uncertain. Germline CDR1 is SEHNR and CDR2 is FQNEAQ (reference sequence). This CDR3 comprises 15 residues. V lost 5 bases and J lost 3, with 15 bases in between.

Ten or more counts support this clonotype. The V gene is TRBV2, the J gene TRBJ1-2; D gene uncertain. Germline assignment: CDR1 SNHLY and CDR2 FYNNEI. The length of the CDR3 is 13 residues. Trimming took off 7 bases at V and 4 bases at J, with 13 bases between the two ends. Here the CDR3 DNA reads TGTGCCAGCAATAAGGCCTCAAGCTATGGCTACACCTTC. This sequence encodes CASNKASSYGYTF. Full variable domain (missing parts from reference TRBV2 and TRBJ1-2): EPEVTQTPSHQVTQMGQEVILRCVPISNHLYFYWYRQILGQKVEFLVSFYNNEISEKSEIFDDQFSVERPDGSNFTLKIRSTKLEDSAMYFCASNKASSYGYTFGSGTRLTVV.

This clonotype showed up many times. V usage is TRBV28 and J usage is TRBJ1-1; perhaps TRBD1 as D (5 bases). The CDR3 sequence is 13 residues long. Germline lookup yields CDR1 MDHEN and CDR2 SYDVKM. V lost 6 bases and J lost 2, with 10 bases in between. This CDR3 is CASRDWGNTEAFF. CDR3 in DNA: TGTGCCAGCAGGGACTGGGGCAACACTGAAGCTTTCTTT.

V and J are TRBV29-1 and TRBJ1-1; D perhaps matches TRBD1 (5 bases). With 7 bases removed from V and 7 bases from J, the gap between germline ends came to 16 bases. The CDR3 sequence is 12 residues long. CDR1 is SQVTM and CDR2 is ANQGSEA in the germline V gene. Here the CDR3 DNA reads TGCAGCGCCCCCACGCGGGGCGATGAAGCTTTCTTT. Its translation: CSAPTRGDEAFF.

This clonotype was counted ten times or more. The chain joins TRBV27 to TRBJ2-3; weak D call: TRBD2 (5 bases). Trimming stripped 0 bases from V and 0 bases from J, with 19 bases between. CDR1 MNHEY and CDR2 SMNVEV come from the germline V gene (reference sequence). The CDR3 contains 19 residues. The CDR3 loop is CASSLSFSRRILSTDTQYF. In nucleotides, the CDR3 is TGTGCCAGCAGTTTATCATTCTCCAGGAGGATTCTTAGCACAGATACGCAGTATTTT.

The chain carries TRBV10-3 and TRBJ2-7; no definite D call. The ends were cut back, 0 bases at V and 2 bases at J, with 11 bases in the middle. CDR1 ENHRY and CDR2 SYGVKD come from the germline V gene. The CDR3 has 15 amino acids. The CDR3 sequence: CAISESSGTTYEQYF. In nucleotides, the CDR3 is TGTGCCATCAGTGAGTCCTCGGGTACTACCTACGAGCAGTACTTC.

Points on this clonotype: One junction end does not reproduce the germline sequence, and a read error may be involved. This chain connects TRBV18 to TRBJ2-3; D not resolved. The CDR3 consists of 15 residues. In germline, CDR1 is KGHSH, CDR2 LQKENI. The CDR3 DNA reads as TGTGCCTGCTCACCATCGGCGCTGCGCACAGATACGCAGTATTTT. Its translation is CACSPSALRTDTQYF. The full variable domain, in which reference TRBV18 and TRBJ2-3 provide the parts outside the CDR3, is NAGVMQNPRHLVRRRGQEARLRCSPMKGHSHVYWYRQLPEEGLKFMVYLQKENIIDESGMPKERFSAEFPKEGPSILRIQQVVRGDSAAYFCACSPSALRTDTQYFGPGTRLTVL.

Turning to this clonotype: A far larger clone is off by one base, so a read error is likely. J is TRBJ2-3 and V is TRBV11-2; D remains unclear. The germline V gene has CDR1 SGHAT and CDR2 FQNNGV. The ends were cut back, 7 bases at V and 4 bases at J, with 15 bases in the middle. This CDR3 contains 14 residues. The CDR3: CASNPDLVADTQYF. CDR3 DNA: TGTGCCAGCAATCCCGACTTGGTCGCAGATACGCAGTATTTT.

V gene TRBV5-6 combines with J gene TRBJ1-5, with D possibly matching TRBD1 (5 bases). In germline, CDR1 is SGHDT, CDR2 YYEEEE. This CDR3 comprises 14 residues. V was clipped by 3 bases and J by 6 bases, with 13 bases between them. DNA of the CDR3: TGTGCCAGCAGCTCGACGGTGGGGGGTCAGCCCCAGCATTTT. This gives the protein CASSSTVGGQPQHF.

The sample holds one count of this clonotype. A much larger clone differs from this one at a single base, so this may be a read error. Here the CDR3 reads CASSFRGTSTEQFF. CDR3 in DNA: TGTGCCAGCAGCTTTCGGGGGACCTCGACCGAGCAGTTCTTC. The rearrangement joins TRBV7-2 to TRBJ2-1; a possible D gene is TRBD2 (6 bases). This CDR3 comprises 14 residues. The germline V gene has CDR1 SGHTA and CDR2 FQGNSA. Trimming took 3 bases from V and 10 from J, leaving 16 bases between them.

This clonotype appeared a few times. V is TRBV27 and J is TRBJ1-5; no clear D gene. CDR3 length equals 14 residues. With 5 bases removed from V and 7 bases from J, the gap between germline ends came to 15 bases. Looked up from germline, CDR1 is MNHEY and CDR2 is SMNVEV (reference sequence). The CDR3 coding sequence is TGTGCCAGCAGTAGTTCGGGAAGAATGCAGCCCCAGCATTTT. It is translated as CASSSSGRMQPQHF.

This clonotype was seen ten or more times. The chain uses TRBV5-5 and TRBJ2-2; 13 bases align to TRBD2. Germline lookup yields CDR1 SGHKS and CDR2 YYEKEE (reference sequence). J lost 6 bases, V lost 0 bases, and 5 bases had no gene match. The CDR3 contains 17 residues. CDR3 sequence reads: CASSLAVGLAGAGELFF. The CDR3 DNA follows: TGTGCCAGCAGCTTGGCCGTTGGACTAGCGGGAGCCGGGGAGCTGTTTTTT. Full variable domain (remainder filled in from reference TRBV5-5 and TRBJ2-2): DAGVTQSPTHLIKTRGQQVTLRCSPISGHKSVSWYQQVLGQGPQFIFQYYEKEERGRGNFPDRFSARQFPNYSSELNVNALLLGDSALYLCASSLAVGLAGAGELFFGEGSRLTVL.